The subject of this entry is one TCR beta chain. The antigen remains undetermined. This record belongs to a study of monozygotic twins with inflammatory bowel disease. Study-level results: Repertoire likeness was no different across concordant and discordant twins, perhaps owing to restricted power.

Reprocessing the 5' RACE reads, TCRdb reports a single entry for every CDR3 protein and omits DNA. Its clone listing holds hundreds of thousands of distinct CDR3 sequences. CDR1 and CDR2 from the germline V gene are SGHRS and YFSETQ. The CDR3 contains 12 residues. This TCR came from a human donor with ulcerative colitis or Crohn's disease, or a healthy co-twin of an affected twin (not recorded which). Sequenced material: blood. J is TRBJ2-1 and V is TRBV5-1. CDR3 residues: CASRPNSNEQFF.